The text below deals with one T cell receptor beta chain. Its antigen is not yet known. No base quality information exists; no much larger clone differs at one position. Participants in the prospective study were aged about 18 to 100 years, lived in approximately 26 United States geographic areas, and enrolled through a virtual design. In the prospective study, cohorts were assigned on the basis of participant-reported clinical history obtained from a screening survey and a study questionnaire. In the prospective study, whole blood, serum and a nasopharyngeal or oropharyngeal swab were collected from each participant by mobile phlebotomists. Over an approximately 2-month period, participants in the prospective study had the option of providing additional blood draws and questionnaires. Blood samples from the prospective study were shipped frozen or at room temperature prior to DNA extraction. This record belongs to a study of blood T cell repertoires in COVID-19 (dated by TCRdb to the early 2020s). For the study in its entirety: The collaborator samples originated in the United States, Italy and Spain and spanned the acute and convalescent phases of COVID-19. The material from the prospective study consisted of cDNA or gDNA derived from T cells, B-cell-depleted T cells, or PBMCs. Subjects who had been exposed to COVID-19, were actively infected with it, or had recovered from it provided the deeply sampled blood TCRbeta repertoires that made up the dataset. The repertoires were made available in a free public database intended to serve as a resource for research on the immune response to SARS-CoV-2. The samples were drawn from two sources: the first 160 participants of the ongoing ImmuneRACE study, and approximately 1,300 subjects contributed by 6 global collaborators. Sample metadata almost always included a de-identified subject ID, COVID-19 status, age in years and sex. Where available, HLA class I and class II types were taken from metadata supplied by the sample provider and were not determined by assay-based typing.

Here is what the overall study found, with its caveats: How much clinical and demographic metadata was included differed by source and by participant, and the metadata was provided uncurated.

TCRbeta CDR3 regions were amplified from genomic DNA using the immunoSEQ Assay, a bias-controlled multiplex PCR. From the authors' description of their analysis: Within the assay, amplification of reference gene primers was used to estimate how many nucleated cells each sample contained. Sequence reads were collapsed and filtered to measure the absolute abundance of every unique TCRbeta CDR3 rearrangement. Productive Simpson clonality was computed per sample as the square root of Simpson's diversity index over productive rearrangements. The table was pulled from immuneACCESS by TCRdb, which kept in-frame rearrangements only. Such tables lose some clones; where checked, under half of the loss comes from unresolved V genes, and the rest has no known cause. V and J calls and clone size are copied from that table; D and trimming were computed from the DNA. For this sample the table gives under 250,000 clones, of which over 75% were detected only once. About 4.3% of the sample rests with the top ten.

From the germline V gene (reference sequence), CDR1 is LGHDT and CDR2 is YNNKEL. The CDR3 starts with the cysteine, ends with the phenylalanine, and has 15 residues. Of the read, only the CDR3 DNA is kept; its 45 bases are in frame from base 1. Trimming costs V 0 bases and J 5 bases, and their ends lie 10 bases apart. Sequences were obtained from PBMCs or T cells enriched from blood (not recorded which). The chain couples TRBV3-1 (or the pseudogene TRBV3-2) to TRBJ1-4; a weak D assignment points to TRBD1 (5 bases agree). This TCR derives from a young man with acute COVID-19. The nucleotide sequence is given as TGTGCCAGCAGCCAAGATCCGGCAGGGAATGAAAAACTGTTTTTT. This codes for CASSQDPAGNEKLFF.